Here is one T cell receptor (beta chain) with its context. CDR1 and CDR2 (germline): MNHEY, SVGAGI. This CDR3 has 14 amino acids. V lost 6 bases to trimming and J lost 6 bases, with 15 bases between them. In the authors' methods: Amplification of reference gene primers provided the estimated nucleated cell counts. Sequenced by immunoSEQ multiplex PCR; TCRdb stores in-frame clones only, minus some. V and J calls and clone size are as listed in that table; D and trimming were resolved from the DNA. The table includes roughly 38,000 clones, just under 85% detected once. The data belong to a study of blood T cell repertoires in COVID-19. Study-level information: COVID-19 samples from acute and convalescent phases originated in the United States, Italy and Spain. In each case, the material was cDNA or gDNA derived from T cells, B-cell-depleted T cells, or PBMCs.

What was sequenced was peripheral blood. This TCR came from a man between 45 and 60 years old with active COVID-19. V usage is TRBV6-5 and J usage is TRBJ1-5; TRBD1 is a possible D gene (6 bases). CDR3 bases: TGTGCCAGCAGCCCAACAGGGTACGGTCAGCCCCAGCATTTT. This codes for CASSPTGYGQPQHF.